The 19 T cell receptor beta chains given below trace back to one sample, sequenced in a study of Graves' ophthalmopathy and Graves' hyperthyroidism. TCR beta CDR3 regions were amplified from RNA transcripts. RT-PCR with HTBI primers came first, then second-round multiplex PCR. MiXCR, applied by TCRdb to the multiplex PCR reads, yields one record per CDR3 protein. Of hundreds of thousands of distinct CDR3 sequences in the sample, about 47% are singletons; the top ten hold more than 45%. What was sequenced was peripheral blood. These receptors came from an adult man with Graves' ophthalmopathy.

The chain joins TRBV4-1 to TRBJ1-4; TRBD1 agrees at 8 bases. The CDR3 sequence is 15 residues long. Per germline, CDR1 MGHRA and CDR2 YSYEKL. Germline trimming cut 2 bases from V and 3 bases from J; bases unmatched to any gene: 2. CDR3 DNA: TGCGCCAGCAGCCAACTACAGGGGGCTAATGAAAAACTGTTTTTT. Its translation: CASSQLQGANEKLFF.

The table lists this clonotype with a few counts. The rearrangement joins TRBV28 to TRBJ2-6; D gene ambiguous. V lost 7 bases and J 1 base, leaving 5 bases between the germline ends. The CDR3 totals 13 residues. Per the germline V gene, CDR1 is MDHEN and CDR2 is SYDVKM. This CDR3 is CASTRSGANVLTF. As DNA, the CDR3 is TGTGCCAGCACCCGATCTGGGGCCAACGTCCTGACTTTC.

V gene TRBV7-2 combines with J gene TRBJ2-7, with 7 bases identical to TRBD2. The CDR3 length is 15 residues. Germline V CDR1 and CDR2: SGHTA, FQGNSA. Losses at the gene ends were 4 bases for V and 3 bases for J; bases not matched to a gene: 9. The CDR3 coding sequence is TGTGCCAGCAGCTCCCAGCGGGGTTCTCTCTACGAGCAGTACTTC. It is translated as CASSSQRGSLYEQYF.

This chain joins TRBV5-6 and TRBJ2-1; the match to TRBD1 covers 8 bases. The CDR3 runs 13 residues. The J segment lost 6 bases and the V segment lost 9 bases, leaving 8 bases of the junction unmatched. The germline V gene encodes CDR1 SGHDT and CDR2 YYEEEE. CDR3 loop: CATADRVLNEQFF. In DNA form, the CDR3 reads TGTGCCACCGCGGACAGGGTGCTCAATGAGCAGTTCTTC.

Of note for this clonotype: Relative to the germline gene, one junction end is altered; a read error may explain this. The chain recombines TRBV7-2 with TRBJ2-7, with a possible D match to TRBD2 (6 bases). Germline values: CDR1 SGHTA, CDR2 FQGNSA. The CDR3 loop spans 14 amino acids. CDR3 coding DNA: TGCGCCAGCAGCTTGCCTAGCGATGCCTACGAGCAGTACTTC. Translating it yields CASSLPSDAYEQYF. The full variable domain, completed using reference TRBV7-2 and TRBJ2-7, is GAGVSQSPSNKVTEKGKDVELRCDPISGHTALYWYRQSLGQGLEFLIYFQGNSAPDKSGLPSDRFSAERTGGSVSTLTIQRTQQEDSAVYLCASSLPSDAYEQYFGPGTRLTVT.

This clonotype was found a few times. The chain joins TRBV20-1 to TRBJ2-7; maybe TRBD1 (6 bases). The CDR3 spans 14 residues. V lost 4 bases, J lost 9 bases, and 22 bases lay in between. Per the germline V gene, CDR1 is DFQATT and CDR2 is SNEGSKA (reference sequence). The CDR3 reads CSAIPDRSVFVQYF. The CDR3 region has the DNA TGCAGTGCTATTCCCGACAGGAGTGTTTTTGTGCAGTACTTC.

The rearrangement links TRBV6-1 to TRBJ1-2; unclear D gene. The CDR3 runs to 19 residues. The V end lost 4 bases, the J end lost 2 bases, and 26 bases lay between the germline ends. Per germline, CDR1 MNHNS and CDR2 SASEGT. In DNA form, the CDR3 reads TGTGCCAGCAGTGGGCGTTTCCCGGCAGGAGTGGGGAGAAACTATGGCTACACCTTC. Protein: CASSGRFPAGVGRNYGYTF.

The rearrangement links TRBV7-9 to TRBJ2-7, with 11 nucleotides matching TRBD2. V shed 10 bases and J 0 bases; nucleotides not matched to a gene: 5. Germline V gene lookup returns CDR1 SEHNR and CDR2 FQNEAQ (reference sequence). This CDR3 is built from 14 residues. The DNA of the CDR3 is TGTGCCACCCTAGCGGGGGGACCCTCCTACGAGCAGTACTTC. It yields the protein CATLAGGPSYEQYF.

The genes are TRBV12-3 or TRBV12-4 and TRBJ1-1, with 11 bases lining up with TRBD1. The junction had 7 bases not matched to a gene; V was cut back by 6 bases and J by 4 bases. The CDR3 totals 15 residues. Written as DNA, the CDR3 is TGTGCCAGCAGACGGACGGACAGGGGGCTCACTGAAGCTTTCTTT. Protein: CASRRTDRGLTEAFF.

The CDR3 region has the DNA TGCAGTGCTAGCGGCGGGGCGGGCACCGGGGAGCTGTTTTTT. It is translated as CSASGGAGTGELFF. V is TRBV20-1 and J is TRBJ2-2, with D maybe TRBD2 (6 bases). V was pared by 3 bases and J by 4 bases, with 12 bases between. Germline V lookup: CDR1 DFQATT, CDR2 SNEGSKA (reference sequence). CDR3 length equals 14 residues.

The rearrangement joins TRBV20-1 to TRBJ2-5; D is unclear. The CDR3 length is 13 residues. CDR1 is DFQATT and CDR2 is SNEGSKA in the germline V gene (reference sequence). V gave up 5 bases and J gave up 2 bases, with 12 bases separating them. CDR3 in DNA: TGCAGTGCTTCCTTAGCCCTGCAAGAGACCCAGTACTTC. Its translation: CSASLALQETQYF.

A word on this clonotype: A single base separates this from a much larger clone, so it may be a read error. This chain uses TRBV29-1 with TRBJ1-2; 9 positions agree with TRBD1. Germline CDR1 reads SQVTM; CDR2 reads ANQGSEA. CDR3 size: 13 residues. The CDR3 nucleotides are TGCGGCGTTCTAGGACAGGGGTCCTATGGCTACACCTTC. This gives the protein CGVLGQGSYGYTF.

Only a few counts were recorded for this clonotype. The rearrangement links TRBV7-9 to TRBJ2-7; D not certain. Trimming stripped 6 bases from V and 5 bases from J, with 5 bases between. Germline V gene data show CDR1 as SEHNR and CDR2 as FQNEAQ (reference sequence). The CDR3 covers 10 residues. The CDR3 sequence: CASRPNEQYF. CDR3 nucleotide sequence: TGTGCCAGCAGGCCTAACGAGCAGTACTTC.

The chain links TRBV3-1 to TRBJ1-2; 8 bases are a match to TRBD1. V trimming: 1 base; J trimming: 6 bases; junction bases outside the gene matches: 1. CDR3 length: 13 residues. CDR1 and CDR2 (germline): LGHDT, YNNKEL (reference sequence). CDR3 coding DNA: TGTGCCAGCAGCCAAGGGGGACAGGATGGCTACACCTTC. Encoded protein: CASSQGGQDGYTF.

This clonotype was seen repeatedly, ten times or more. This chain connects TRBV11-2 to TRBJ2-7; D not resolved. V lost 1 base and J 4 bases, leaving 5 bases between the germline ends. The CDR3 has 12 residues. Germline CDR1 is SGHAT and CDR2 is FQNNGV. CDR3 in amino acids: CASSLVSYEQYF. CDR3 coding DNA: TGTGCCAGCAGCTTAGTAAGTTACGAGCAGTACTTC.

This sequence joins TRBV24-1 and TRBJ1-5; D remains unclear. The CDR3 loop spans 14 amino acids. With 6 bases removed from V and 3 bases from J, the gap between germline ends came to 11 bases. Looked up from germline, CDR1 is KGHDR and CDR2 is SFDVKD. The CDR3 here is CATSPGSVNQPQHF. The CDR3 coding sequence is TGTGCCACCAGTCCGGGCTCCGTCAATCAGCCCCAGCATTTT.

The chain carries TRBV10-2 and TRBJ2-7; possibly TRBD2 for D (5 bases). The germline V gene has CDR1 WSHSY and CDR2 SAAADI. Trimming took off 10 bases at V and 2 bases at J, with 24 bases between the two ends. CDR3 size: 16 residues. The CDR3 bases are TGCGCCACTCTCGGTTCTAATCGGGGTCTACCCTACGAGCAGTACTTC. It is translated as CATLGSNRGLPYEQYF.

This rearrangement joins TRBV5-1 to TRBJ2-5; TRBD1 agrees at 8 bases. The germline CDR1 and CDR2 sequences are SGHRS and YFSETQ. V shed 2 bases, J shed 4 bases, and the junction held 7 bases outside the gene matches. The CDR3 runs to 15 residues. The CDR3 nucleotides are TGCGCCAGCAGCTTCGCAGGGGGCTTTTCAGAGACCCAGTACTTC. Translating gives CASSFAGGFSETQYF.

This clonotype was observed a few times. V is TRBV28 and J is TRBJ1-1; D possibly corresponds to TRBD1 (5 bases). The CDR3 runs 19 residues. Germline V gene lookup returns CDR1 MDHEN and CDR2 SYDVKM. The V and J ends lost 5 bases and 3 bases respectively, with 28 bases between them. In DNA, the CDR3 is TGTGCCAGCAGTCCGTGGGGGTTTAAGGGCCTAACGACTCACACTGAAGCTTTCTTT. This encodes CASSPWGFKGLTTHTEAFF.